In its sample, the clone carrying this TCR beta chain was seen a few times. This sample stems from a study of response to subunit inactivated influenza vaccine. Germline V gene data show CDR1 as MNHNS and CDR2 as SASEGT. Trimming took 8 bases from V and 3 from J; bases not matched to a gene: 7. The CDR3 has 13 residues. TCRdb reanalysed the RT-PCR reads using MiXCR and keeps one entry per CDR3 protein. The data hold roughly 550,000 distinct CDR3 sequences, with roughly 25% observed a single time. These records were also assigned to another study, of T cells expressing NK-cell markers. In that study: The authors made TCR beta cDNA libraries by 5'RACE template switching. This switching added a universal primer site and UMIs. It was from sorted CD3+CD56+NKG2C+, CD3+CD56+NKG2C- and CD3+CD56-NKG2C+ T cells that TCR beta repertoires came.

The V gene is TRBV6-1, the J gene TRBJ2-7; 7 bases fit TRBD1. This TCR was recovered from a man in his fifties or sixties who received an inactivated influenza vaccine. The sample in question was CD4+ T cells sorted from PBMCs, obtained roughly 12 days after vaccination. The CDR3 DNA is TGTGCCAGCGGGAACAGGGGAAGCTACGAGCAGTACTTC. This encodes CASGNRGSYEQYF.